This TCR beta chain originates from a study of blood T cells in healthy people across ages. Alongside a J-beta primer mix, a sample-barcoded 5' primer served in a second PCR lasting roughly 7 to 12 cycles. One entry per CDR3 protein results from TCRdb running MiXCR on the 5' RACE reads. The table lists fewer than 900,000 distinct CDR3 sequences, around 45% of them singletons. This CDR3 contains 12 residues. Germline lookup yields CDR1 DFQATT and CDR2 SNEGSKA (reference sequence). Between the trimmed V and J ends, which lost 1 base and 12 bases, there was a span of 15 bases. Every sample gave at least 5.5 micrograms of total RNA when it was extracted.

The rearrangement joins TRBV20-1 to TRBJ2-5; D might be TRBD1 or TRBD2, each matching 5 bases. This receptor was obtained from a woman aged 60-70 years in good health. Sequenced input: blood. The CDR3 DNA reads TGCAGTGCTAGAGCTAGCCAGGGCGAAGAGTACTTC. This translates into CSARASQGEEYF.